This T cell receptor (beta chain) is from a study of Graves' ophthalmopathy and Graves' hyperthyroidism. As for the study in general: Peripheral blood was gathered at first diagnosis, ahead of any treatment whatsoever. Notes on the study in general: The study's model predicted ophthalmopathy progression at over 55% sensitivity and approximately 72% specificity. In blood, most expanded thyroid clonotypes above 0.001 frequency were also detected.

The CDR3 length is 15 residues. CDR1 and CDR2 from the germline V gene are LNHDA and SQIVND (reference sequence). Concerning this clonotype itself: As yet, its antigen is unknown. A much more abundant neighbour one base away suggests this may be a read error.

The sequenced template was RNA, covering the TCR beta CDR3 region. In the first round, RT-PCR was carried out with HTBI primers, and a multiplex PCR formed the second round. MiXCR was run by TCRdb on the multiplex PCR reads, yielding one entry per CDR3 protein. The sample carries a few hundred thousand distinct CDR3 sequences, approximately 21% recorded once. The V call is TRBV19, the J call TRBJ1-1, with D perhaps TRBD1 (6 bases). Sequencing was performed on peripheral blood. The sequence was collected from a woman under 30 with stable Graves' hyperthyroidism. The CDR3 region has the DNA TGTGCCAGTACCGTAATCAGGGGAATGGACACTGAATCTTTCTTT. Encoded protein: CASTVIRGMDTESFF.